The next 8 T cell receptor beta chains were all read from a single sample in a study of long-term antiretroviral therapy in people with HIV. At the survey level, the v3.0 immunoSEQ assay was run. Sequencing was performed with immunoSEQ multiplex PCR; in TCRdb, only in-frame clones are kept and a portion is missing. The sample holds 21,000 or so clones; around 87% are singletons and the top ten take 2.5% to 3.5%. Sample: unsorted PBMCs, taken approximately 2.5 years after starting antiretroviral therapy. All receptors come from a woman between 45 and 60 years old with HIV.

This clone was counted once. This chain joins TRBV30 and TRBJ2-2, with 14 bases matching TRBD2. This CDR3 spans 17 amino acids. The ends lost 3 bases at V and 0 bases at J; junction bases unmatched: 3. Germline CDR1 reads GTSNPN; CDR2 reads SVGIG (reference sequence). The CDR3 nucleotides read TGTGCCTGGAGGAGGGGACTAGCGGGGGCGAACACCGGGGAGCTGTTTTTT. The encoded protein is CAWRRGLAGANTGELFF.

This chain uses TRBV7-8 with TRBJ2-1, with TRBD1 identical over 8 bases. The germline V gene encodes CDR1 SGHVS and CDR2 FQNEAQ. V was clipped by 4 bases and J by 4 bases; unmatched bases: 3. The CDR3 runs to 14 residues. The CDR3 protein is CASSSDRAYNEQFF. CDR3 DNA sequence: TGTGCCAGCAGCTCGGACAGGGCTTACAATGAGCAGTTCTTC.

This chain joins TRBV2 and TRBJ2-4; D unresolved. The CDR3 spans 14 residues. V was shortened by 7 bases and J by 0 bases, with 10 bases between the two germline ends. Germline assignment: CDR1 SNHLY and CDR2 FYNNEI. As DNA, the CDR3 is TGTGCCAGCATACCTGACTTAGCCAAAAACATTCAGTACTTC. Translation gives CASIPDLAKNIQYF.

In its sample, this clone was seen once. The J gene is TRBJ2-1, the V gene TRBV6-1; a possible D gene is TRBD2 (6 bases). V was shortened by 7 bases and J by 3 bases, with 10 bases between the two germline ends. CDR1 and CDR2 from the germline V gene are MNHNS and SASEGT. The CDR3 totals 13 residues. CDR3 in DNA: TGTGCCAGCAAGACGGGAGACTACAATGAGCAGTTCTTC. It translates to CASKTGDYNEQFF.

The chain has TRBV28 and TRBJ1-2; D gene uncertain. In germline, CDR1 is MDHEN, CDR2 SYDVKM. Trimming took off 5 bases at V and 4 bases at J, with 11 bases between the two ends. The CDR3 consists of 13 residues. The CDR3, as DNA: TGTGCCAGCAGTACACGAGGACCCTATGGCTACACCTTC. This sequence encodes CASSTRGPYGYTF.

This chain links TRBV11-2 with TRBJ2-7; D remains ambiguous. The CDR3 totals 14 residues. Trimming took 0 bases from V and 0 from J, leaving 6 bases between them. CDR1 SGHAT and CDR2 FQNNGV come from the germline V gene. CDR3 coding DNA: TGTGCCAGCAGCTTAGAGGGTATCTCCTACGAGCAGTACTTC. It specifies CASSLEGISYEQYF. The variable domain in full, completed from reference TRBV11-2 and TRBJ2-7, reads EAGVAQSPRYKIIEKRQSVAFWCNPISGHATLYWYQQILGQGPKLLIQFQNNGVVDDSQLPKDRFSAERLKGVDSTLKIQPAKLEDSAVYLCASSLEGISYEQYFGPGTRLTVT.

This chain links TRBV7-9 with TRBJ2-7, with 8 bases fitting TRBD2. Germline lookup yields CDR1 SEHNR and CDR2 FQNEAQ (reference sequence). V was pared by 7 bases and J by 2 bases, with 16 bases of the junction left unmatched. The CDR3 totals 17 residues. The chain's CDR3 is CASTSPLAGGGPYEQYF. DNA for the CDR3: TGTGCCAGCACCTCTCCGTTGGCGGGAGGAGGACCCTACGAGCAGTACTTC.

V gene TRBV10-3 combines with J gene TRBJ1-2; D may be TRBD1 (6 bases). In germline, CDR1 is ENHRY, CDR2 SYGVKD. The CDR3 contains 13 residues. The V gene lost 2 bases and the J gene lost 6 bases, with 10 bases spanning the gap. CDR3 in DNA: TGTGCCATCAGTGAGACAGGGATCGATGGCTACACCTTC. Its protein product is CAISETGIDGYTF.